The clone carrying this T cell receptor beta chain was observed a few times. This sample is part of a study of blood T cell repertoires in COVID-19. The germline V gene encodes CDR1 MNHEY and CDR2 SMNVEV (reference sequence). V gave up 7 bases and J gave up 2 bases, with 12 bases separating them. The CDR3 is 14 residues long. Assay: immunoSEQ multiplex PCR; the TCRdb copy retains only in-frame clones and omits some. The sample lists 150,000 to 200,000 clones, roughly 77% occurring once. The clonotype comes from a woman between 45 and 65 years old with acute COVID-19. Sequencing was performed on PBMCs or T cells enriched from blood (not recorded which). The chain combines TRBV27 with TRBJ2-1; weak D call: TRBD2 (5 bases). The CDR3 sequence: CASTWSGTYNEQFF. The CDR3, as DNA: TGTGCCAGCACCTGGTCGGGAACCTACAATGAGCAGTTCTTC.